This T cell receptor (beta chain) came from a study of cytomegalovirus exposure and HLA in healthy donors. Study-level findings and limits: In an earlier analysis, most TCR beta V segments were productive about 87% or about 30% of the time. What was likely a sequencing artifact was a cluster of highly shared sequence variants. Some TCR beta chains (over 150 of them) were listed as cytomegalovirus-associated. Highest at DRB1 and lowest at HLA-C, TCR association rates differed among HLA loci in a later analysis.

A word on this clone: Its antigen remains unidentified.

Both 60 Vbeta primers and 13 Jbeta primers went into the PCR. Sequencing used immunoSEQ multiplex PCR; TCRdb keeps in-frame clones, though not all of them. The repertoire holds around 160,000 clones, around 77% seen once, with less than 8% in the top ten. The CDR3 has 17 amino acids. The ends lost 4 bases at V and 8 bases at J; junction bases unmatched: 18. In germline, CDR1 is SGHDN, CDR2 FVKESK. This sequence joins TRBV14 and TRBJ1-1; TRBD1 matches 8 bases. This TCR came from a woman aged 40-49 years in good health and CMV-seropositive. Specimen: PBMCs. The CDR3: CASSPYLQGAQVAEAFF. The CDR3 region has the DNA TGTGCCAGCAGCCCTTATCTCCAGGGGGCGCAGGTAGCCGAAGCTTTCTTT.